This TCR beta chain was found in a study of human T cells and chemical hapten exposure. Authors' data handling: A typical sample had roughly 96,000 TCRs, with 23,224 to 690,600 overall. MiXCR, run by TCRdb on the RACE reads, gives a single entry per CDR3 protein. The V and J calls follow TCRdb's processing rather than the paper's. The table shows 300,000 to 400,000 distinct CDR3 sequences, with 6% to 8.5% occurring only once. This clonotype was seen ten or more times. Its antigen is undetermined. Trimming removed 7 bases from V and 1 base from J, with 10 bases in between. The CDR3 sequence is 13 residues long. Germline-derived CDR1 and CDR2 are MNHNS and SASEGT. Broader study findings: Expanded TCRs created a significantly greater count of big CDR3 similarity clusters than controls did. Having alopecia, donors may respond immunologically unlike healthy people.

Time point noted: patch test 1, 2 weeks after DPC sensitization. Treatment here: therapeutic diphenylcyclopropenone sensitization with weekly scalp DPC. Blood was drawn before each patch test was applied. This receptor was obtained from a woman younger than 30 with alopecia areata. Some clones in this sample may be carry-over from other donors' samples. The rearrangement uses TRBV6-1 and TRBJ2-5; D is uncertain. Specimen: whole blood, collected in connection with sensitization to the hapten diphenylcyclopropenone (DPC). CDR3 loop: CASTEMVQETQYF. The CDR3 DNA follows: TGTGCCAGCACCGAAATGGTCCAAGAGACCCAGTACTTC.